Given below is one T cell receptor (beta chain) in context. The data were obtained in a study of monozygotic twins with inflammatory bowel disease. The CDR3 has 14 amino acids. Input per TCR library consisted of roughly 4,000 ng of total RNA. UMIs bearing a 6-nucleotide sample barcode were added through template switching. TCRdb processed the 5' RACE reads again and assigns one entry to each CDR3 protein, with no DNA. Its listing shows about 43,000 distinct CDR3 sequences. Sequences were obtained from blood. This sequence originates from a human donor with ulcerative colitis or Crohn's disease, or a healthy co-twin of an affected twin (not recorded which). J is TRBJ2-7 and V is TRBV12-3 or TRBV12-4; TCRdb picks TRBD1, but there is no DNA to check that call. CDR3 amino acids: CASSFRGGYDEQYF.